The 8 T cell receptor beta chains below come from one sample, sequenced in a study of blood T cell repertoires in COVID-19. The data were produced by immunoSEQ multiplex PCR, yet TCRdb's version contains in-frame clones alone and is incomplete. The table lists about 280,000 clones, approximately 86% of them singletons. The sample was peripheral blood. These receptors were collected from a man aged 35-49 years with active or convalescent COVID-19.

The V and J genes are TRBV9 and TRBJ1-5; 7 bases align to TRBD1. The junction had 1 base not matched to a gene; V was cut back by 4 bases and J by 0 bases. Germline CDR1 SGDLS, CDR2 YYNGEE. The CDR3 loop spans 14 amino acids. The CDR3 coding sequence is TGTGCCAGCAGCACAGGGGCTAGCAATCAGCCCCAGCATTTT. It specifies CASSTGASNQPQHF.

The rearrangement joins TRBV9 to TRBJ2-7; D not resolved. Germline assignment: CDR1 SGDLS and CDR2 YYNGEE. This CDR3 comprises 13 residues. Trimming left V 2 bases short and J 3 bases short, with 9 bases between. The CDR3 nucleotides are TGTGCCAGCAGCGTTAGAGATGGCTACGAGCAGTACTTC. As protein: CASSVRDGYEQYF.

This clone was seen only once. This chain joins TRBV5-6 and TRBJ2-1; TRBD1 is a possible D gene (6 bases). The CDR3 runs 11 residues. The V end lost 4 bases, the J end lost 14 bases, and 13 bases lay between the germline ends. CDR1 and CDR2 from the germline V gene are SGHDT and YYEEEE. In nucleotides, the CDR3 is TGTGCCAGCAGCGGAGACAGGTTTAAGTTCTTC. It codes for CASSGDRFKFF.

This clone was seen just once. The V gene is TRBV19, the J gene TRBJ1-6; a possible D gene is TRBD1 (5 bases). The CDR3 is made up of 15 amino acids. CDR1 and CDR2 from the germline V gene are LNHDA and SQIVND (reference sequence). V dropped 7 bases and J dropped 8 bases, with 18 bases sitting between them. The CDR3 DNA reads as TGTGCCAGTAAGTTCACGGGAGGGGCGGATTCACCCCTCCACTTT. Translation gives CASKFTGGADSPLHF.

The V and J genes are TRBV28 and TRBJ2-2, with 10 positions matching TRBD1. Germline assignment: CDR1 MDHEN and CDR2 SYDVKM. The CDR3 sequence is 17 residues long. The junction had 8 bases not matched to a gene; V was cut back by 4 bases and J by 3 bases. CDR3 protein: CASSSPGQGMDTGELFF. The CDR3 DNA sequence: TGTGCCAGCAGTTCCCCGGGACAGGGGATGGACACCGGGGAGCTGTTTTTT. The whole variable domain, remainder taken from reference TRBV28 and TRBJ2-2, is DVKVTQSSRYLVKRTGEKVFLECVQDMDHENMFWYRQDPGLGLRLIYFSYDVKMKEKGDIPEGYSVSREKKERFSLILESASTNQTSMYLCASSSPGQGMDTGELFFGEGSRLTVL.

The V and J genes are TRBV11-2 and TRBJ2-1; 12 nucleotides line up with TRBD2. The V segment lost 4 bases and the J segment 4 bases; nucleotides outside the gene matches: 8. Germline CDR1 and CDR2: SGHAT and FQNNGV. The CDR3 consists of 17 residues. For the CDR3, the DNA is TGTGCCAGCAGCTCTCGACTAGCGGGAGCTACATACAATGAGCAGTTCTTC. Its protein product is CASSSRLAGATYNEQFF.

The chain carries TRBV6-5 and TRBJ1-2; D is possibly TRBD1 (5 bases). Germline CDR1 and CDR2: MNHEY and SVGAGI. This CDR3 contains 11 residues. V dropped 7 bases and J dropped 8 bases, with 11 bases sitting between them. CDR3 protein: CASTTATGYTF. For the CDR3, the DNA is TGTGCCAGCACGACAGCCACGGGCTACACCTTC.

The chain is built from TRBV29-1 and TRBJ1-1; 8 nucleotides line up with TRBD1. This CDR3 has 10 residues. The ends lost 7 bases at V and 11 bases at J; junction bases unmatched: 6. CDR1 is SQVTM and CDR2 is ANQGSEA in the germline V gene. The CDR3 spells CSADRGYAFF. The CDR3 nucleotides read TGCAGCGCTGACAGGGGATATGCTTTCTTT.